This passage covers 21 T cell receptor beta chains from one sample sequenced in a study of blood T cell repertoires in COVID-19. Sequencing used immunoSEQ multiplex PCR; TCRdb keeps in-frame clones, though not all of them. The sample lists 90,000 to 110,000 clones, 81% occurring once. The material sequenced was peripheral blood. These receptors all come from a man aged 80 or over with acute or convalescent COVID-19.

The rearrangement links TRBV6-5 to TRBJ1-2, with D possibly TRBD1 on 5 matching bases. The germline V gene has CDR1 MNHEY and CDR2 SVGAGI. This CDR3 contains 14 residues. Trimming stripped 4 bases from V and 2 bases from J, with 11 bases between. This CDR3 is CASSSWGLNYGYTF. Written as DNA, the CDR3 is TGTGCCAGCAGTTCCTGGGGACTGAACTATGGCTACACCTTC.

The CDR3 DNA reads as TGCGCCAGCAGCTCCGGGACTAGCGGGGTGGGGACCCAGTACTTC. Amino acids: CASSSGTSGVGTQYF. The V call is TRBV5-1, the J call TRBJ2-5, with 13 nucleotides matching TRBD2. The junction had 6 bases not matched to a gene; V was cut back by 3 bases and J by 7 bases. The CDR3 sequence is 15 residues long. Germline CDR1 is SGHRS and CDR2 is YFSETQ.

The chain has TRBV6-6 and TRBJ1-1; D remains ambiguous. Trimming removed 2 bases from V and 2 bases from J, with 9 bases in between. The CDR3 is 14 residues long. Germline V gene lookup returns CDR1 MNHNY and CDR2 SVGAGI (reference sequence). The CDR3 coding sequence is TGTGCCAGCAGTTACGGGCAGATAAACACTGAAGCTTTCTTT. This codes for CASSYGQINTEAFF.

This clone has just one count. The J gene is TRBJ2-2, the V gene TRBV19; TRBD1 matches at 12 bases. J gave up 7 bases and V 7 bases, and 13 bases lay outside the gene matches. This CDR3 region has 17 residues. Germline V gene data show CDR1 as LNHDA and CDR2 as SQIVND (reference sequence). The CDR3 region is CASTSPRDRGRGGELFF. DNA for the CDR3: TGTGCCAGTACCTCACCCCGGGACAGGGGGCGAGGCGGGGAGCTGTTTTTT.

V usage is TRBV5-1 and J usage is TRBJ2-7, with a tentative D call TRBD1 (5 bases). V was trimmed by 2 bases and J by 5 bases, leaving 14 bases between them. Germline V gene sequence: CDR1 SGHRS, CDR2 YFSETQ. The CDR3 is 14 amino acids. Written as DNA, the CDR3 is TGCGCCAGCAGCTTTGACAGAGCTCTAAACGAGCAGTACTTC. This gives the protein CASSFDRALNEQYF.

The J gene is TRBJ2-6, the V gene TRBV5-1, with D perhaps TRBD1 (6 bases). V lost 4 bases, J lost 0 bases, and 14 bases lay in between. The CDR3 consists of 17 residues. CDR1 SGHRS and CDR2 YFSETQ come from the germline V gene. In nucleotides, the CDR3 is TGCGCCAGCAGCCCCCCACGAGGGGGCTCTGGGGCCAACGTCCTGACTTTC. The encoded protein is CASSPPRGGSGANVLTF.

The chain couples TRBV6-2 or TRBV6-3 to TRBJ2-1; TRBD2 matches 11 bases. CDR1 and CDR2 from the germline V gene are MNHEY and SVGEGT. Germline trimming cut 0 bases from V and 5 bases from J; bases unmatched to any gene: 9. The CDR3 has 18 amino acids. For the CDR3, the DNA is TGTGCCAGCAGTTACTCGGTTCCGGGACTAGCGGAGAACAATGAGCAGTTCTTC. Translating gives CASSYSVPGLAENNEQFF.

The V call is TRBV5-1, the J call TRBJ1-2, with D tentatively TRBD1 (5 bases). Trimming stripped 2 bases from V and 1 base from J, with 6 bases between. The germline CDR1 and CDR2 sequences are SGHRS and YFSETQ. The CDR3 length is 13 residues. CDR3 protein: CASSFDSNYGYTF. The CDR3 DNA reads as TGCGCCAGCAGCTTCGACAGTAACTATGGCTACACCTTC.

The chain carries TRBV5-1 and TRBJ1-2; 8 nucleotides match TRBD1. The CDR3 contains 15 residues. Germline V CDR1 and CDR2: SGHRS, YFSETQ. The trim removed 2 bases at V and 4 bases at J, leaving 7 bases unmatched. In nucleotides, the CDR3 is TGCGCCAGCAGCTTAGGACAGGGAGGTCTCTATGGCTACACCTTC. This translates into CASSLGQGGLYGYTF.

In its sample, this clone was seen many times. The CDR3 reads CASSLRLAGAIEQFF. DNA for the CDR3: TGTGCCAGCAGTTTAAGGCTAGCGGGAGCAATTGAGCAGTTCTTC. The chain joins TRBV28 to TRBJ2-1; 10 bases fit TRBD2. Unmatched junction bases numbered 7, after V lost 2 bases and J lost 9 bases. The CDR3 runs to 15 residues. Germline V gene lookup returns CDR1 MDHEN and CDR2 SYDVKM.

The chain has TRBV27 and TRBJ2-1; TRBD2 matches at 10 bases. CDR1 is MNHEY and CDR2 is SMNVEV in the germline V gene (reference sequence). J was trimmed by 3 bases and V by 3 bases; bases with no gene match: 5. The CDR3 is 16 residues long. The CDR3 protein is CASSFRTSGVYNEQFF. The CDR3 DNA reads TGTGCCAGCAGTTTCCGGACTAGCGGCGTCTACAATGAGCAGTTCTTC.

The chain links TRBV11-3 to TRBJ2-2, with TRBD2 matching 14 bases. J gave up 6 bases and V 5 bases, and 2 bases lay outside the gene matches. Per germline, CDR1 SGHNT and CDR2 YENEEA. CDR3 length: 15 amino acids. This CDR3 reads CASSPGLAGAGELFF. The CDR3 coding sequence is TGTGCCAGCAGCCCGGGACTAGCGGGAGCCGGGGAGCTGTTTTTT.

The chain joins TRBV5-6 to TRBJ2-1; 11 bases map to TRBD2. This CDR3 is built from 15 residues. The V and J ends lost 3 bases and 12 bases, in that order; junction bases with no gene match: 11. The V gene's germline CDR1 is SGHDT and CDR2 YYEEEE. Here the CDR3 reads CASSSILLAGGGQFF. In nucleotides, the CDR3 is TGTGCCAGCAGCTCCATTCTCCTAGCGGGGGGCGGGCAGTTCTTC.

The chain joins TRBV21-1 to TRBJ2-3; the listed D gene, TRBD1, was not tested against the DNA. TRBV21-1 is a pseudogene. This CDR3 is 15 amino acids long. CDR3: CASRGTEDSTDTQYF. CDR3 nucleotides: TGTGCCAGCAGAGGGACAGAAGATAGCACAGATACGCAGTATTTT.

This clone appeared a single time. The sample carries other DNA sequences with the same CDR3. The gene calls are TRBV6-5 and TRBJ1-2, with 9 bases that match TRBD1. Germline V gives CDR1 MNHEY, CDR2 SVGAGI. CDR3 size: 14 residues. Trimming cost V 6 bases and J 2 bases; bases outside gene matches: 4. The CDR3 spells CASRKTGGNYGYTF. For the CDR3, the DNA is TGTGCCAGCAGAAAGACAGGGGGGAACTATGGCTACACCTTC.

CDR3 nucleotides: TGTGCCAGCAGTTTATCCGGGGGGGTCTATGGTGAGACCCAGTACTTC. It codes for CASSLSGGVYGETQYF. This chain joins TRBV27 and TRBJ2-5, with 8 bases that match TRBD2. Trimming cost V 0 bases and J 5 bases; bases outside gene matches: 8. Per the germline V gene, CDR1 is MNHEY and CDR2 is SMNVEV (reference sequence). This CDR3 has 16 residues.

This clone was counted a single time. The chain carries TRBV5-1 and TRBJ2-5; 7 bases line up with TRBD1. Germline V gene sequence: CDR1 SGHRS, CDR2 YFSETQ. The CDR3 runs to 15 residues. J lost 5 bases, V lost 4 bases, and 11 bases had no gene match. CDR3: CASSLGSPRGETQYF. The CDR3 DNA reads as TGCGCCAGCAGCCTGGGATCCCCCAGGGGGGAGACCCAGTACTTC.

This clone was picked up one time. The chain joins TRBV10-3 to TRBJ1-4; D remains ambiguous. The CDR3 has 17 amino acids. The germline V and J ends were trimmed by 2 bases and 0 bases, with 13 bases remaining between them. Germline V gives CDR1 ENHRY, CDR2 SYGVKD. The chain's CDR3 is CAISEGTLAATNEKLFF. The DNA of the CDR3 is TGTGCCATCAGTGAGGGTACTTTAGCTGCAACTAATGAAAAACTGTTTTTT.

The rearrangement uses TRBV18 and TRBJ1-2; D might be TRBD1 (6 bases). V was trimmed by 0 bases and J by 8 bases, leaving 13 bases between them. From germline, CDR1 is KGHSH and CDR2 LQKENI. The CDR3 is 14 residues long. CDR3 sequence reads: CASSPPGQGKGYTF. For the CDR3, the DNA is TGTGCCAGCTCACCACCGGGGCAGGGGAAGGGCTACACCTTC.

The chain links TRBV3-1 (or the pseudogene TRBV3-2) to TRBJ2-5; D possibly corresponds to TRBD1 (6 bases). Germline loops: CDR1 LGHDT, CDR2 YNNKEL (reference sequence). Trimming removed 6 bases at V and 5 bases at J, with 13 bases between. This CDR3 region has 13 residues. For the CDR3, the DNA is TGTGCCAGCAGTCGTATTGGACAGGAGACCCAGTACTTC. This translates into CASSRIGQETQYF.

The rearrangement links TRBV5-1 to TRBJ1-1; the match to TRBD1 covers 8 bases. V gave up 4 bases and J gave up 7 bases; unmatched junction bases: 6. The CDR3 extends over 13 amino acids. Germline CDR1 SGHRS, CDR2 YFSETQ. The CDR3 nucleotides read TGCGCCAGCAGCCTAGACAGGGGCGGTGAAGCTTTCTTT. Translation: CASSLDRGGEAFF.